A single sample is the source of the 8 T cell receptor beta chains below, sequenced in a study of blood T cell repertoires in COVID-19 (dated by TCRdb to between 2020 and 2021). The library was obtained by the immunoSEQ multiplex PCR assay. The table was pulled from immuneACCESS by TCRdb, which kept in-frame rearrangements only. Such tables lose some clones; where checked, under half of the loss comes from unresolved V genes, and the rest has no known cause. A total of about 150,000 clones appear in this sample, roughly nine tenths of them only once. The ten largest clonotypes hold approximately 4% of the sample. Specimen: peripheral blood. Source of these receptors: a woman aged 65 to 85 with acute or convalescent COVID-19.

This rearrangement joins TRBV15 to TRBJ2-5; perhaps TRBD1 as D (5 bases). Germline V lookup: CDR1 LNHNV, CDR2 YYDKDF (reference sequence). V shed 4 bases and J shed 2 bases, with 11 bases lying between them. The CDR3 is 14 residues long. For the CDR3, the DNA is TGTGCCACCAGCAAGGGGCTGAAACAAGAGACCCAGTACTTC. This encodes CATSKGLKQETQYF.

The chain uses TRBV7-9 and TRBJ2-1; the D is unclear. The V gene's germline CDR1 is SEHNR and CDR2 FQNEAQ (reference sequence). This CDR3 spans 11 amino acids. The V and J ends lost 5 bases and 9 bases respectively, with 8 bases between them. CDR3 in amino acids: CASSLVPEQFF. CDR3 DNA: TGTGCCAGCAGCCTCGTTCCTGAGCAGTTCTTC.

The chain employs TRBV10-3 and TRBJ1-2; 7 nucleotides agree with TRBD1. CDR3 length: 15 residues. With V trimmed by 3 bases and J by 4 bases, 8 bases remained unmatched. Germline V gene lookup returns CDR1 ENHRY and CDR2 SYGVKD. The DNA for the CDR3 is TGTGCCATCAGTGACCGGGGACAGCCTACCTATGGCTACACCTTC. The encoded protein is CAISDRGQPTYGYTF.

The chain is built from TRBV5-1 and TRBJ2-1; D may be TRBD2 (6 bases). Germline CDR1 reads SGHRS; CDR2 reads YFSETQ. The germline V and J ends were trimmed by 3 bases and 4 bases, with 14 bases remaining between them. This CDR3 is built from 15 residues. The DNA for the CDR3 is TGCGCCAGCAGCTCTGCCGGGACTCAGTACAATGAGCAGTTCTTC. This translates into CASSSAGTQYNEQFF.

The CDR3 DNA reads as TGTGCCAGCAGTTCCGGGACTAGCGGGGTTCACTCCTACGAGCAGTACTTC. It is translated as CASSSGTSGVHSYEQYF. This chain uses TRBV27 with TRBJ2-7; 13 bases are shared with TRBD2. The CDR3 contains 17 residues. From germline, CDR1 is MNHEY and CDR2 SMNVEV (reference sequence). V shed 4 bases, J shed 0 bases, and the junction held 6 bases outside the gene matches.

The chain uses TRBV23-1 and TRBJ2-3; weak D call: TRBD2 (6 bases). TRBV23-1 is reported as an ORF; its role is uncertain. With 3 bases removed from V and 4 bases from J, the gap between germline ends came to 26 bases. This CDR3 comprises 19 residues. In nucleotides, the CDR3 is TGCGCCAGCAGTCATCGGCCCGAACGTTGGGGGGAGTCGGCAGATACGCAGTATTTT. Its protein is CASSHRPERWGESADTQYF.

This clone was detected once. The rearrangement uses TRBV5-1 and TRBJ2-2, with TRBD2 matching over 10 bases. The V segment lost 2 bases and the J segment 6 bases; nucleotides outside the gene matches: 7. The CDR3 is 16 amino acids. Per germline, CDR1 SGHRS and CDR2 YFSETQ. CDR3 loop: CASSFGLAGVAGELFF. Here the CDR3 DNA reads TGCGCCAGCAGCTTCGGGCTAGCGGGAGTAGCCGGGGAGCTGTTTTTT.

In its sample, this clone was seen a few times. The rearrangement links TRBV29-1 to TRBJ1-1; maybe TRBD1 (5 bases). CDR3 size: 14 residues. Germline CDR1 is SQVTM and CDR2 is ANQGSEA. The V end was cut by 1 base, the J end by 2 bases, with 11 bases between. The CDR3 protein is CSVEAYWGNTEAFF. The CDR3 DNA reads TGCAGCGTTGAAGCATACTGGGGCAACACTGAAGCTTTCTTT.